What follows is one T cell receptor (beta chain) and its context. Some clones are missing from TCRdb's copy, which holds only in-frame ones; the method was immunoSEQ multiplex PCR. The data contain around 140,000 clones, 90% to 95% of them seen just once; the ten biggest clones take up roughly 14%. This entry comes from a study of control samples from healthy donors and cancer patients. The V gene end was trimmed by 1 base and the J gene end by 5 bases; junction bases not matched to a gene: 4. Germline V gene data show CDR1 as MNHNS and CDR2 as SASEGT. The CDR3 is made up of 14 amino acids. This chain links TRBV6-1 with TRBJ2-7, with 8 positions matching TRBD1. Sequenced: blood. The source is a man aged 35 to 55 in good health. CDR3 nucleotide sequence: TGTGCCAGCAGTGAAGGACAGGGGAGGAACGAGCAGTACTTC. Translated: CASSEGQGRNEQYF.